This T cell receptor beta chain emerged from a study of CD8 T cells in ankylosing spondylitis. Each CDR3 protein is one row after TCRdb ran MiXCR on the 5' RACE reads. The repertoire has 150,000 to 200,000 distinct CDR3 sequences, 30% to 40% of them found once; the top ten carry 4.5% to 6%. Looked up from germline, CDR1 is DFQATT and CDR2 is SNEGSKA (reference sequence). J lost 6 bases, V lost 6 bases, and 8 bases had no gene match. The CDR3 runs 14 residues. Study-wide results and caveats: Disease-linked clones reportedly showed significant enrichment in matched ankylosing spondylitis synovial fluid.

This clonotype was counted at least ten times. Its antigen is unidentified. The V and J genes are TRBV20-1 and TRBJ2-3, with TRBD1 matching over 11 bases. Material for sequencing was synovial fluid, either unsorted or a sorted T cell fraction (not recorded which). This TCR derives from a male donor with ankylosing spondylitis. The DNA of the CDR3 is TGCAGTGCGGAACGGGACAGGGGGTCGGATACGCAGTATTTT. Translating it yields CSAERDRGSDTQYF.